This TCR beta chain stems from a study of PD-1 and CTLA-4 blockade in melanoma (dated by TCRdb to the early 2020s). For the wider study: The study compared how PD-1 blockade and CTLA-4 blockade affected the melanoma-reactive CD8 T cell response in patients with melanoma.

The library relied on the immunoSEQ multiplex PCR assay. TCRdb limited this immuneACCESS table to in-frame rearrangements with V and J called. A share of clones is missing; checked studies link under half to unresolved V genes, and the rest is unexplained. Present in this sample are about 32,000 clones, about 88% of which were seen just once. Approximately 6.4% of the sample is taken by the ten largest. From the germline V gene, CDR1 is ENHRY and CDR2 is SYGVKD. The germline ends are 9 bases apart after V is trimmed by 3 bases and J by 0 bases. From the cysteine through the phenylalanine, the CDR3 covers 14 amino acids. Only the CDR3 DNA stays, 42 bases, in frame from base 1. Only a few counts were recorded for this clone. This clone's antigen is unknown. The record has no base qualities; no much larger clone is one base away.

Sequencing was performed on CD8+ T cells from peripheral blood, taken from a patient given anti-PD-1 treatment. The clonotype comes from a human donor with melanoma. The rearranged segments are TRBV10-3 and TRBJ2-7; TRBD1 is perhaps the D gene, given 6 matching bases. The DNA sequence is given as TGTGCCATCAGTGACAGGGGACCCTCCTACGAGCAGTACTTC. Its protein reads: CAISDRGPSYEQYF.